The source of this T cell receptor (beta chain) is a study of patients and donors after allogeneic stem cell transplantation. TCRdb redid the calling of the RT-PCR reads with MiXCR, one entry per CDR3 protein. Among roughly 940,000 distinct CDR3 sequences listed, 15% to 20% were seen once. With V trimmed by 3 bases and J by 8 bases, 13 bases remained unmatched. Germline CDR1 reads SGDLS; CDR2 reads YYNGEE. The CDR3 runs 16 residues. What was sequenced was blood, either unsorted or a sorted T cell fraction (not recorded which). The chain combines TRBV9 with TRBJ2-4, with TRBD1 matching over 8 bases. The receptor's source is a human donor who was either an allogeneic HSCT recipient or a stem cell or donor lymphocyte infusion donor (not recorded which). It is not recorded whose cells these are; they may come from a transplant donor. DNA of the CDR3: TGTGCCAGCAGCGCAGGAGACAGGGGAGCCGCGTACATTCAGTACTTC. Protein product: CASSAGDRGAAYIQYF.